This T cell receptor beta chain was retrieved from a study of blood T cell repertoires in COVID-19. Data came from immunoSEQ multiplex PCR; TCRdb stores just in-frame clones and leaves some out. Of about 200,000 clones in the sample, approximately 81% are singletons; the top ten hold more than 9%. Germline V gene data show CDR1 as SGHTA and CDR2 as FQGTGA. The trim removed 2 bases at V and 8 bases at J, leaving 11 bases unmatched. This CDR3 is 16 amino acids long. The receptor comes from a woman aged 80 or over with acute or convalescent COVID-19. The sequencing sample was made of peripheral blood. This chain links TRBV7-3 with TRBJ2-1; 8 nucleotides align to TRBD2. The CDR3 reads CASSLGLGGGTYEQFF. The CDR3 DNA reads TGTGCCAGCAGCTTAGGTCTCGGCGGGGGGACCTATGAGCAGTTCTTC.